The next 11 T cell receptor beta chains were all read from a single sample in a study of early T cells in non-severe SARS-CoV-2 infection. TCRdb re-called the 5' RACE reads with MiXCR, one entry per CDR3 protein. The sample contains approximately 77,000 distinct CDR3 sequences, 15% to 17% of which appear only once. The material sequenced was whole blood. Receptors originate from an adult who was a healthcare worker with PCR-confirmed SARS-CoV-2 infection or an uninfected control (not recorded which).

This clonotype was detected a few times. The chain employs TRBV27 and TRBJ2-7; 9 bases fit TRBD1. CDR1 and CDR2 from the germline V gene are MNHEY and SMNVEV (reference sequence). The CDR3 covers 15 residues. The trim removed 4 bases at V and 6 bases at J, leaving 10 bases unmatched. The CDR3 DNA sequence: TGTGCCAGCAGTTCCTACCGGGACAGGGCAGGCGAGCAGTACTTC. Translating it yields CASSSYRDRAGEQYF.

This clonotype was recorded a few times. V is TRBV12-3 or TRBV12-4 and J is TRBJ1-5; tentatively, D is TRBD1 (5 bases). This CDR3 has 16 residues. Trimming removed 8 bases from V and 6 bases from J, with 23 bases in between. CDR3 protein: CASGRGEGRISQPQHF. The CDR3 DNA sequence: TGTGCCAGCGGGAGAGGGGAGGGGAGGATCTCTCAGCCCCAGCATTTT.

In DNA, the CDR3 is TGCGCCAGCAGCCAACTTTCCGGAGGACGGTTAAACGAGCAGTTCTTC. Its protein is CASSQLSGGRLNEQFF. The chain employs TRBV4-3 and TRBJ2-1; D might be TRBD2 (5 bases). The CDR3 extends over 16 amino acids. From germline, CDR1 is LGHNA and CDR2 YSLEER. The ends were cut back, 2 bases at V and 10 bases at J, with 21 bases in the middle.

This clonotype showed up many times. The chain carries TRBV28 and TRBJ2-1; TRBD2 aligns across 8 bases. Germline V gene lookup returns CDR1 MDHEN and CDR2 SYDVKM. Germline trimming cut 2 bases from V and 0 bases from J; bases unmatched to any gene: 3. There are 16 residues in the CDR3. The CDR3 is CASSLGAGGSYNEQFF. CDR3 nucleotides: TGTGCCAGCAGTTTAGGGGCGGGGGGCTCCTACAATGAGCAGTTCTTC.

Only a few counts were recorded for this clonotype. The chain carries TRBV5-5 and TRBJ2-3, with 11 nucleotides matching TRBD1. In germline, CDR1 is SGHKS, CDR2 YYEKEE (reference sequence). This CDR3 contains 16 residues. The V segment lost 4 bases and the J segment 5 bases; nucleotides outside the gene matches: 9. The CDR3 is CASSVGTGGWLDTQYF. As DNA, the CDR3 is TGTGCCAGCAGCGTCGGGACAGGGGGATGGTTAGATACGCAGTATTTT.

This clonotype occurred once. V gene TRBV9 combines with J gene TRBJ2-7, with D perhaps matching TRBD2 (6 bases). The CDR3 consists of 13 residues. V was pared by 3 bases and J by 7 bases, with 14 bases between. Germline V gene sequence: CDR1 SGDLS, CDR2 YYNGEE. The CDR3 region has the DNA TGTGCCAGCAGCGGGACGGCGGGAAGTGAGCAGTACTTC. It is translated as CASSGTAGSEQYF.

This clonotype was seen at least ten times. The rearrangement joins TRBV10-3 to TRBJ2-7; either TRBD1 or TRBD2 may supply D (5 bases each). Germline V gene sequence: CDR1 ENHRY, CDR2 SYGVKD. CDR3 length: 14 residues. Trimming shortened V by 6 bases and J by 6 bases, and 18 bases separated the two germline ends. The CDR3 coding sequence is TGTGCCATCAGGGCCCGGGACGATGCCGGCGAGCAGTACTTC. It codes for CAIRARDDAGEQYF.

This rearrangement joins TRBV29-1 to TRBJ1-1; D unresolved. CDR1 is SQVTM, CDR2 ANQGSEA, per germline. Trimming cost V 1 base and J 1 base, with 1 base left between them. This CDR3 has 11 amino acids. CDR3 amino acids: CSVEGNTEAFF. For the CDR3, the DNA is TGCAGCGTTGAAGGGAACACTGAAGCTTTCTTT.

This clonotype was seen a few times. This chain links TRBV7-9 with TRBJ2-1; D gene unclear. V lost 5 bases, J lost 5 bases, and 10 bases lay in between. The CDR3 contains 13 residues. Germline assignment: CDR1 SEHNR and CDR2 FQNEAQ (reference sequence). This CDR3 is CASSRDPDNEQFF. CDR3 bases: TGTGCCAGCAGCCGCGATCCAGACAATGAGCAGTTCTTC.

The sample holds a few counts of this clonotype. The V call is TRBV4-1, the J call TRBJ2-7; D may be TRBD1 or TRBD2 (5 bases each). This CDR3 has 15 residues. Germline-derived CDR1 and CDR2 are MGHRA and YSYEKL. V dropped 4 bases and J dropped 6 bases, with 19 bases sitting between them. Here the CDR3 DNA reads TGCGCCAGCAGCCTCCCCGGGACCTCAGTCTCCGAGCAGTACTTC. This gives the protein CASSLPGTSVSEQYF.

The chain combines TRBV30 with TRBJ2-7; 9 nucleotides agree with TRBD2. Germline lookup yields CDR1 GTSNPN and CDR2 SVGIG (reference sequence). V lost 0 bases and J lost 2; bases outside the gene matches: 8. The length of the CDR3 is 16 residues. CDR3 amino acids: CAWSVLSGSGPYEQYF. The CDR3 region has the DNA TGTGCCTGGAGTGTCCTTAGCGGGAGTGGCCCCTACGAGCAGTACTTC. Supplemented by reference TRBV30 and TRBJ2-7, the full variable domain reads SQTIHQWPATLVQPVGSPLSLECTVEGTSNPNLYWYRQAAGRGLQLLFYSVGIGQISSEVPQNLSASRPQDRQFILSSKKLLLSDSGFYLCAWSVLSGSGPYEQYFGPGTRLTVT.